These T cell receptor beta chains were read from a single sample in a study of cytomegalovirus exposure and HLA in healthy donors. TCRdb keeps only in-frame clones here, not all; method: immunoSEQ multiplex PCR. Found here are about 130,000 clones, approximately 84% of them singletons; the top ten hold approximately 1.7%. Sequencing was carried out using PBMCs. Receptors were obtained from a woman aged 35 to 49 in good health and CMV-seronegative. Each CDR3 is given with its conserved first and last residue.

>TRBJ1-6|TRBV27
CASSFQGLSYNSPLHF
>TRBJ2-7|TRBV14
CASSQVAGNTYYEQYF
>TRBJ2-5|TRBV11-2
CASSEDRGNQETQYF
>TRBJ2-7|TRBV29-1
CSVERGYEQYF
>TRBJ1-1|TRBV7-8
CASSLGRTVVNTEAFF
>TRBJ2-2|TRBV10-3
CAIPGFSTGELFF
>TRBJ1-5|TRBV4-2
CASSQDRVDSNQPQHF
>TRBJ2-3|TRBV5-6
CASNALGGDTQYF
>TRBJ1-2|TRBV30
CAWSQTGDYGYTF
>TRBJ2-1|TRBV2
CASTSLRAGQFF
>TRBJ1-5|TRBV6-1
CASARQVDQPQHF
>TRBJ1-4|TRBV5-1
CASRGTDNEKLFF
>TRBJ2-7|TRBV6-1
CASSRGVGSTYEQYF
>TRBJ2-5|TRBV28
CASSSILQGARETQYF
>TRBJ2-7|TRBV28
CASSSGYEQYF
>TRBJ1-4|TRBV9
CASSVGSQTGEKLFF
>TRBJ2-3|TRBV5-1
CASSFEGLDADTQYF
>TRBJ2-4|TRBV2
CASSLRHLAKNSQYF
>TRBJ2-7|TRBV30
CAWIAAGLNEQYF
>TRBJ2-5|TRBV5-6
CASSLVAGGLETQYF
>TRBJ1-5|TRBV29-1
CSVSQGTWEPQHF
>TRBJ2-7|TRBV11-2
CASSQDPLAGGGTYEQYF
>TRBJ1-1|TRBV6-5
CASSHGGDTEAFF
>TRBJ1-1|TRBV6-6
CASRTGGEGTEAFF
>TRBJ1-2|TRBV4-1
CASSPGEVYGYTF
>TRBJ1-1|TRBV30
CAWSSPPGTENTEAFF
>TRBJ1-1|TRBV11-3
CASSWGGTEAFF
>TRBJ2-3|TRBV5-1
CASSLDPLGSASTDTQYF